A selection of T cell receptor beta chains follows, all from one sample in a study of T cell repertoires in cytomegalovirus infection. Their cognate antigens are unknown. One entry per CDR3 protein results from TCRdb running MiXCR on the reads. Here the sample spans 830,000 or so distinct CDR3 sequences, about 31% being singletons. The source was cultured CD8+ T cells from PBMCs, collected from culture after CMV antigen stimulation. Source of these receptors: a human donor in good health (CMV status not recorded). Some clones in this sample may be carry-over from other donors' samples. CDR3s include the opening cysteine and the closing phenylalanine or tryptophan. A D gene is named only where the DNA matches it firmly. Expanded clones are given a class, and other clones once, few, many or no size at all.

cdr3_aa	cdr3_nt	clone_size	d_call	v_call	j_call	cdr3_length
CASSRNRGRLNTEAFF	TGTGCCAGCAGCCGTAATCGGGGCAGACTGAACACTGAAGCTTTCTTT	few	NA	TRBV12-3/TRBV12-4	TRBJ1-1	16
CASSLVLDSPLHF	TGTGCCAGCAGTTTAGTCCTAGATTCACCCCTCCACTTT	NA	NA	TRBV27	TRBJ1-6	13
CASSFQGRNSPLHF	TGTGCCAGCAGTTTCCAGGGTCGGAATTCACCCCTCCACTTT	once	NA	TRBV28	TRBJ1-6	14
CASSLSGGPYTEAFF	TGTGCCAGCAGTTTATCGGGAGGGCCGTACACTGAAGCTTTCTTT	NA	NA	TRBV12-3/TRBV12-4	TRBJ1-1	15
CASSFGALTDTQYF	TGTGCCAGCAGCTTCGGAGCGTTGACAGATACGCAGTATTTT	few	NA	TRBV11-3	TRBJ2-3	14
CATSEGESGANVLTF	TGTGCCACCAGCGAGGGGGAGTCTGGGGCCAACGTCCTGACTTTC	NA	NA	TRBV15	TRBJ2-6	15
CASSLSGSPNEQYF	TGTGCCAGCAGCTTATCGGGCAGCCCCAACGAGCAGTACTTC	NA	NA	TRBV5-4	TRBJ2-7	14
CASSLATGESTGELFF	TGTGCCAGCAGCTTAGCAACAGGGGAGTCCACCGGGGAGCTGTTTTTT	few	TRBD1	TRBV7-6	TRBJ2-2	16
CASGPQTGYTF	TGTGCCAGCGGCCCCCAGACTGGCTACACCTTC	NA	NA	TRBV9	TRBJ1-2	11
CASSLVGPSTEAFF	TGTGCCAGCAGCTTAGTGGGTCCCAGCACTGAAGCTTTCTTT	many	NA	TRBV7-9	TRBJ1-1	14
CATSREGPGYTGELFF	TGTGCCACCAGCAGAGAAGGGCCAGGTTACACCGGGGAGCTGTTTTTT	few	NA	TRBV15	TRBJ2-2	16
CASRGLGRDTQYF	TGTGCCAGCAGGGGACTAGGAAGGGATACGCAGTATTTT	few	TRBD2	TRBV12-3/TRBV12-4	TRBJ2-3	13
CASSLDEYYEQYF	TGTGCCAGCAGTCTCGACGAATACTACGAGCAGTACTTC	few	NA	TRBV6-1	TRBJ2-7	13
CASSGRQDFPRRTGELFF	TGTGCCAGCAGCGGACGACAGGATTTCCCTCGCCGGACCGGGGAGCTGTTTTTT	many	NA	TRBV7-2	TRBJ2-2	18
CASSYSTRTDTQYF	TGTGCCAGCAGTTACTCTACGAGGACAGATACGCAGTATTTT	few	NA	TRBV6-2/TRBV6-3	TRBJ2-3	14
CASKNSGVVYEQYF	TGTGCCAGCAAGAATAGCGGGGTAGTCTACGAGCAGTACTTC	NA	TRBD2	TRBV27	TRBJ2-7	14
CASRGTGGLEELFF	TGTGCCAGCAGGGGGACAGGGGGTCTTGAGGAACTGTTTTTT	few	TRBD1	TRBV12-3/TRBV12-4	TRBJ1-4	14
CASSPMGARETQYF	TGTGCCAGCAGCCCCATGGGGGCGAGAGAGACCCAGTACTTC	NA	NA	TRBV12-3/TRBV12-4	TRBJ2-5	14
CASSWQGRTEAFF	TGTGCCAGCAGCTGGCAGGGGCGCACTGAAGCTTTCTTT	NA	NA	TRBV7-4	TRBJ1-1	13
CASSQAYTDTQYF	TGTGCCAGCAGCCAGGCTTACACAGATACGCAGTATTTT	NA	NA	TRBV6-6	TRBJ2-3	13
CASRATGHTDTQYF	TGTGCCAGCAGAGCGACAGGGCACACAGATACGCAGTATTTT	NA	TRBD1	TRBV25-1	TRBJ2-3	14
CASSSSQGMNTEAFF	TGTGCCAGCAGCTCCTCCCAGGGGATGAACACTGAAGCTTTCTTT	NA	NA	TRBV7-6	TRBJ1-1	15
CASSHPGREGETQYF	TGCGCCAGCAGCCACCCGGGACGGGAGGGGGAGACCCAGTACTTC	few	TRBD2	TRBV4-1	TRBJ2-5	15
CASSVEGGLFGTDTQYF	TGTGCCAGCAGCGTAGAAGGGGGTCTTTTTGGCACAGATACGCAGTATTTT	once	NA	TRBV9	TRBJ2-3	17
CSATREWAQETQYF	TGCAGTGCTACGAGGGAATGGGCCCAAGAGACCCAGTACTTC	once	NA	TRBV20-1	TRBJ2-5	14
CASSPSGRGYEQYF	TGTGCCAGCAGCCCTTCGGGCAGGGGTTACGAGCAGTACTTC	NA	NA	TRBV9	TRBJ2-7	14